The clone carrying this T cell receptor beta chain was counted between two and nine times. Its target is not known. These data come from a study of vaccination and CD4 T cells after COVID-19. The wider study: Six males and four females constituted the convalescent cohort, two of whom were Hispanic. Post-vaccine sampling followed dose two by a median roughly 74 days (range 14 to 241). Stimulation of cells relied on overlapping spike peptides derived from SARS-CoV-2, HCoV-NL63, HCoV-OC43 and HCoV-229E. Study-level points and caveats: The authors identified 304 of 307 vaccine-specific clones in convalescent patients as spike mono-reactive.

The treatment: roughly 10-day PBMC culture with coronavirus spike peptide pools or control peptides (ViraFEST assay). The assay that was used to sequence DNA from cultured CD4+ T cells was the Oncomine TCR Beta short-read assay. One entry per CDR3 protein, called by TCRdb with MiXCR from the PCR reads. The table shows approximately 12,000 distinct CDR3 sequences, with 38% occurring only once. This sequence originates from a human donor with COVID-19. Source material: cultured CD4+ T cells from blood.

The chain's CDR3 is CASRKRDKQAFF. Written as DNA, the CDR3 is TGTGCCAGCAGAAAGCGGGACAAACAAGCTTTCTTT. The V and J genes are TRBV6-2 or TRBV6-3 and TRBJ1-1; the D gene is possibly TRBD1 (6 bases). The ends were cut back, 6 bases at V and 9 bases at J, with 14 bases in the middle. Germline V lookup: CDR1 MNHEY, CDR2 SVGEGT. This CDR3 is 12 amino acids long.